Listed below are T cell receptor beta chains from one sample, sequenced in a study of molecular identifiers for immune sequencing clone quantification. TCRdb re-called the PCR reads with MiXCR, one entry per CDR3 protein. The sample lists some 590,000 distinct CDR3 sequences, roughly 23% seen once, with 0.75% to 0.8% in the top ten. Sample: naive CD8+ T cells from blood, with Jurkat cell RNA spiked in. The receptors here all came from a human donor in good health. Some libraries in this study had Jurkat cell RNA spiked in. CDR3s include the opening cysteine and the closing phenylalanine or tryptophan. The D gene is left open where the match is weak. Rows may omit the clone size; those that give it use once, few, many or a size class.

TRBJ2-7 | . | . | TRBV7-2 | CASSLETPYEQYF | TGTGCCAGCAGCTTAGAGACTCCCTACGAGCAGTACTTC
TRBJ1-6 | . | . | TRBV19 | CASSPGRDKLFYNSPLHF | TGTGCCAGTAGTCCCGGCCGGGACAAATTATTCTATAATTCACCCCTCCACTTT
TRBJ2-3 | . | few | TRBV20-1 | CSAPRGSTDTQYF | TGCAGTGCTCCCAGGGGAAGCACAGATACGCAGTATTTT
TRBJ2-1 | . | . | TRBV19 | CATIGAGGVNEQFF | TGTGCCACTATCGGGGCAGGAGGTGTAAATGAGCAGTTCTTC
TRBJ2-1 | . | . | TRBV18 | CASSLNTDPEQFF | TGTGCCAGCTCCCTAAATACAGATCCCGAGCAGTTCTTC
TRBJ2-7 | . | . | TRBV6-5 | CASSYQDNYEQYF | TGTGCCAGCAGTTATCAGGACAACTACGAGCAGTACTTC
TRBJ2-3 | TRBD1 | few | TRBV7-2 | CASSKDRGGDTQYF | TGTGCCAGCAGCAAGGACAGGGGAGGGGATACGCAGTATTTT
TRBJ2-1 | TRBD2 | . | TRBV14 | CTSSQGIAGVNEQFF | TGTACCAGCAGCCAAGGTATAGCGGGAGTCAATGAGCAGTTCTTC
TRBJ2-7 | . | . | TRBV6-2/TRBV6-3 | CASMDSYEQYF | TGTGCCAGCATGGACTCCTACGAGCAGTACTTC
TRBJ1-1 | . | few | TRBV12-3/TRBV12-4 | CASRSDRGAFF | TGTGCCAGCAGATCGGACCGTGGAGCTTTCTTT
TRBJ2-4 | . | few | TRBV5-3 | CASSLEGRGENIQYF | TGTGCCAGCAGCTTGGAGGGAAGGGGGGAAAACATTCAGTACTTC
TRBJ2-7 | . | many | TRBV7-2 | CASSPLSLEQYF | TGTGCCAGCAGCCCCCTCTCATTAGAGCAGTACTTC
TRBJ2-3 | . | many | TRBV4-3 | CASSQDVREKDTQYF | TGCGCCAGCAGCCAAGATGTACGGGAAAAAGATACGCAGTATTTT
TRBJ2-3 | TRBD2 | many | TRBV4-3 | CASSRTTSGSTDTQYF | TGCGCCAGCAGCCGAACAACTAGCGGGTCCACAGATACGCAGTATTTT
TRBJ1-6 | TRBD1 | many | TRBV6-2/TRBV6-3 | CASSSFTGGFSPLHF | TGTGCCAGCAGCTCCTTCACAGGGGGCTTCTCACCCCTCCACTTT
TRBJ2-7 | . | . | TRBV7-9 | CASSSGTQGYEQYF | TGTGCCAGCAGCTCAGGGACTCAAGGGTACGAGCAGTACTTC
TRBJ2-1 | TRBD2 | . | TRBV14 | CASSQVSGGYNEQFF | TGTGCCAGCAGCCAAGTTAGCGGGGGTTACAATGAGCAGTTCTTC
TRBJ1-6 | TRBD1 | . | TRBV7-9 | CASSAGQGVNSPLHF | TGTGCCAGCAGCGCGGGACAGGGGGTGAATTCACCCCTCCACTTT
TRBJ2-7 | . | many | TRBV2 | CASSEKWYEQYF | TGTGCCAGCAGTGAAAAATGGTACGAGCAGTACTTC
TRBJ1-5 | . | . | TRBV6-1 | CASSEVRGGNQPQHF | TGTGCCAGCAGTGAAGTCCGGGGAGGCAATCAGCCCCAGCATTTT
TRBJ2-5 | . | . | TRBV4-1 | CASSQGGREEPPYF | TGCGCCAGCAGCCAAGGAGGAAGGGAGGAGCCCCCGTACTTC
TRBJ2-3 | TRBD2 | . | TRBV5-8 | CASSYRTSGSGTDTQYF | TGTGCCAGCAGCTACCGGACTAGCGGGTCAGGCACAGATACGCAGTATTTT
TRBJ2-3 | . | . | TRBV7-9 | CASSFTTMGTDTQYF | TGTGCCAGCAGCTTTACTACCATGGGCACAGATACGCAGTATTTT
TRBJ1-1 | . | many | TRBV12-3/TRBV12-4 | CASSLGITEAFF | TGTGCCAGCAGTTTGGGCATCACTGAAGCTTTCTTT
TRBJ2-1 | TRBD1 | . | TRBV11-2 | CASSSGQGRVTHGQFF | TGTGCCAGCAGCTCGGGACAGGGGAGGGTTACCCATGGGCAGTTCTTC
TRBJ2-2 | . | . | TRBV29-1 | CSVDAGTGELFF | TGCAGCGTCGATGCAGGCACCGGGGAGCTGTTTTTT
TRBJ2-5 | TRBD2 | . | TRBV6-5 | CASSPITGREEETQYF | TGTGCCAGCAGTCCTATCACAGGGCGGGAGGAAGAGACCCAGTACTTC
TRBJ2-7 | . | many | TRBV6-5 | CASSNDSHEQYF | TGTGCCAGCAGTAATGACAGCCACGAGCAGTACTTC
TRBJ2-3 | . | few | TRBV7-3 | CASSFDLGKLADTQYF | TGTGCCAGCAGCTTCGACCTGGGGAAGCTGGCAGATACGCAGTATTTT
TRBJ1-2 | . | . | TRBV12-3/TRBV12-4 | CASRSTGNGYGYTF | TGTGCCAGCAGATCGACAGGAAATGGCTATGGCTACACCTTC
TRBJ2-5 | . | many | TRBV6-6 | CASTYSRETQYF | TGTGCCAGCACCTATAGTCGGGAGACCCAGTACTTC
TRBJ2-2 | . | few | TRBV27 | CASSLRIITGELFF | TGTGCCAGCAGTTTAAGGATCATCACCGGGGAGCTGTTTTTT
TRBJ2-7 | . | few | TRBV20-1 | CSARDMSSYEQYF | TGCAGTGCTAGAGATATGTCCTCCTACGAGCAGTACTTC
TRBJ2-7 | TRBD2 | . | TRBV10-2 | CASSEGAGGTYEQYF | TGCGCCAGCAGTGAGGGAGCGGGGGGGACCTACGAGCAGTACTTC
TRBJ1-5 | . | . | TRBV5-5 | CASSDRSEPQHF | TGTGCCAGTTCGGACCGCTCCGAGCCCCAGCATTTT
TRBJ2-5 | . | many | TRBV30 | CAWREGGGLGETQYF | TGTGCCTGGAGAGAAGGAGGGGGCTTAGGAGAGACCCAGTACTTC
TRBJ2-3 | TRBD2 | few | TRBV11-3 | CASSRTSGVSTDTQYF | TGTGCCAGCAGCCGGACTAGCGGGGTTAGCACAGATACGCAGTATTTT
TRBJ2-7 | TRBD2 | few | TRBV11-2 | CASSLGRAGGSIYEQYF | TGTGCCAGCAGCTTGGGACGAGCGGGGGGCTCTATCTACGAGCAGTACTTC
TRBJ1-2 | TRBD1 | few | TRBV20-1 | CSARAQGNYGYTF | TGCAGTGCTAGAGCACAGGGGAACTATGGCTACACCTTC
TRBJ1-1 | . | . | TRBV7-9 | CASSLGQGEMNTGAFF | TGTGCCAGCAGCTTAGGTCAGGGCGAGATGAACACTGGAGCTTTCTTT
TRBJ2-7 | TRBD2 | . | TRBV5-5 | CASSFRLATDEQYF | TGTGCCAGCAGCTTTCGACTAGCGACGGACGAGCAGTACTTC
TRBJ2-7 | TRBD2 | many | TRBV7-9 | CAGSGSKSEQYF | TGTGCCGGTAGCGGGAGTAAGTCCGAGCAGTACTTC
TRBJ2-2 | TRBD1 | few | TRBV18 | CASSPRTGDTGELFF | TGTGCCAGCTCTCCCCGGACAGGAGACACCGGGGAGCTGTTTTTT
TRBJ2-5 | . | . | TRBV9 | CASSVAGALETQYF | TGTGCCAGCAGCGTAGCCGGAGCCTTGGAGACCCAGTACTTC
TRBJ1-1 | . | . | TRBV27 | CASTSRRQPNTEAFF | TGTGCCAGCACCTCCCGTCGACAGCCGAACACTGAAGCTTTCTTT